Listed here is a single T cell receptor beta chain. Its cognate antigen has yet to be identified. It has no much larger one-base neighbor in the sample; base qualities were not kept. The sample is drawn from a study of neoadjuvant anti-PD-1 for oral cavity cancer (dated by TCRdb to the early 2020s). Turning to the overall study: Before curative-intent surgical resection, most patients were given three to four biweekly doses of nivolumab at 3 mg/kg. Patients who did not progress were given a fourth nivolumab dose at about day 43 and had definitive surgical resection on days 50-56. Responders were defined as patients with complete response, partial response or stable disease by RECIST 1.1; non-responders were defined as patients with progression. The parent correlative cohort included over nine patients, with an approximately 34% response rate. Overall study results and their limits: A higher pretreatment blood Treg/Th17 ratio correlated with both higher pretreatment blood TCRbeta clonality and lower post-treatment tumor TCRbeta clonality. TCR analyses included only three patients per response group, and the authors called for larger cohorts for validation. Within PBMCs, T cell clonality (Gini index) was significantly higher in non-responders than responders after neoadjuvant nivolumab.

For deep sequencing, PBMC libraries mostly used around 500 ng of input genomic DNA, with six replicates for each sample. The immunoSEQ hsTCRbeta kit was used to prepare TCRbeta libraries, following the manufacturer's instructions. Sequencing of the completed libraries took place using an Illumina NovaSeq 6000 S4 flow cell after they had been pooled to about 3.2 nM. In the source study's methods: The immunoSEQ Analyzer was used for raw data preprocessing and quality control. The analysis was restricted to productive rearrangements, with each unique CDR3 amino acid sequence defining a clonotype. Using the R package tcR, the researchers computed the Gini-Simpson index as their estimate of repertoire clonality. Student's t test was used to compare Gini indices, while Pearson correlation assessed associations with tumor size change. TCRdb obtained this table from immuneACCESS and retained in-frame rearrangements with V and J assigned. These tables miss some clones; where compared with another copy, unresolved V genes account for less than half of the shortfall, and the remainder is unexplained. Clone size and the V and J calls come from that table; the DNA yielded D and trimming. Recorded for this sample are 60,000 to 80,000 clones; roughly 84% of them occurred a single time. The top ten clones comprise 2.5% to 3% of the sample.

In light of the paper, this sample's time point label describes: before neoadjuvant nivolumab. Patients were newly diagnosed with stage II-IVA oral cavity squamous cell carcinoma and had received no prior systemic or radiation treatment. Everyone in the cohort had locally advanced, HPV-negative oral cavity squamous cell carcinoma. No culture maintenance or expansion was done, as the peripheral blood mononuclear cells went straight to analysis. Samples were obtained from a longitudinal correlative study of a single-arm phase II trial of neoadjuvant nivolumab in oral cavity squamous cell carcinoma. Genomic DNA-based TCRbeta sequencing was performed on subject-matched pre- and post-treatment PBMCs and tumors from three responders and three non-responders. Peripheral blood mononuclear cells were drawn once before nivolumab treatment and a second time after treatment, when surgery took place. The Maxwell RSC DNA from Cells kit was used to isolate genomic DNA from PBMCs.

V drops 8 bases and J drops 1 base, leaving 11 bases in between. The germline V gene encodes CDR1 SQVTM and CDR2 ANQGSEA. The CDR3 runs 12 amino acids, cysteine and phenylalanine included. Here the CDR3 DNA is all that survives: 36 bases in frame from base 1. The receptor comes from a person aged 35-79 years with oral cavity squamous cell carcinoma. The sample was PBMCs, taken before nivolumab (anti-PD-1) treatment. The chain uses TRBV29-1 and TRBJ1-1; no D gene call is confident. The sequenced DNA: TGCAGCCTAACAAGCCAGAACACTGAAGCTTTCTTT. Translated, this gives CSLTSQNTEAFF.